This TCR beta chain was retrieved from a study of Graves' ophthalmopathy and Graves' hyperthyroidism. Study at large: Peripheral blood was collected at initial diagnosis, before any treatment.

By definition, stable hyperthyroidism involved no ophthalmopathy within 18 months of follow-up. The CDR3 has 15 residues. Germline values: CDR1 SGDLS, CDR2 YYNGEE. The V and J ends lost 4 bases and 5 bases, in that order; junction bases with no gene match: 9. RNA served as the template for amplifying TCR beta CDR3 regions. In the first round, RT-PCR was carried out with HTBI primers, and a multiplex PCR formed the second round. TCRdb itself ran the multiplex PCR reads through MiXCR, one entry per CDR3 protein. The top ten clones hold around 6.5% of a sample with 620,000 or so distinct CDR3 sequences, about 24% of them seen once.

The sequenced sample consisted of peripheral blood. This chain joins TRBV9 and TRBJ2-5, with 9 nucleotides matching TRBD2. This clonotype was sampled from a woman aged 18-29 years with stable Graves' hyperthyroidism. Some clones in this sample may be carry-over from other donors' samples. CDR3 sequence reads: CASSTSGTSCETQYF. The CDR3 DNA reads TGTGCCAGCAGCACTTCCGGGACTAGCTGTGAGACCCAGTACTTC.